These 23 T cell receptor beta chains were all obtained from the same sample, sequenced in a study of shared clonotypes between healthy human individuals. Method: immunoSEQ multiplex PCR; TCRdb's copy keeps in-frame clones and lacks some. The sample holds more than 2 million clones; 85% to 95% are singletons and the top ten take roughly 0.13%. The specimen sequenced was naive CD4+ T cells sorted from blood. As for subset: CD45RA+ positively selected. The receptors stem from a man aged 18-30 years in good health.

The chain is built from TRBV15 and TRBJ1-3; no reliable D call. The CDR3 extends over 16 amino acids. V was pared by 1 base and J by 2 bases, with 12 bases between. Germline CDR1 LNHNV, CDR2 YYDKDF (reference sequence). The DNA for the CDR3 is TGTGCCACCAGCAGAGGGAAAGGGAGGACTGGAAACACCATATATTTT. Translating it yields CATSRGKGRTGNTIYF.

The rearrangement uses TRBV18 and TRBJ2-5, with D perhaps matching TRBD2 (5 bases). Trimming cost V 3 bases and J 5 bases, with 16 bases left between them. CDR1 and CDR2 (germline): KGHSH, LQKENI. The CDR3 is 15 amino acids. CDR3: CASSPMMGRDETQYF. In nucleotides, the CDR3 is TGTGCCAGCTCACCGATGATGGGTCGGGATGAGACCCAGTACTTC.

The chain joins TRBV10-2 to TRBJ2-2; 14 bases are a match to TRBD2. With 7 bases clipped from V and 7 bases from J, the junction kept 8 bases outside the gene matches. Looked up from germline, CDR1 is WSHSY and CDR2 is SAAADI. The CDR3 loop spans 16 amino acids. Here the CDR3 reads CASKMGLAGVVGELFF. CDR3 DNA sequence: TGCGCCAGCAAGATGGGACTAGCGGGAGTGGTCGGGGAGCTGTTTTTT.

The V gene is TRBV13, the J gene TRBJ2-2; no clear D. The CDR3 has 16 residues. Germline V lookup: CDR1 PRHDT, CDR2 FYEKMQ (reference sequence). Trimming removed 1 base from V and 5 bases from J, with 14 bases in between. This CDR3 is CASSLAGKEPTGELFF. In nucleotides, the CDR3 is TGTGCCAGCAGCTTAGCTGGGAAAGAACCGACCGGGGAGCTGTTTTTT.

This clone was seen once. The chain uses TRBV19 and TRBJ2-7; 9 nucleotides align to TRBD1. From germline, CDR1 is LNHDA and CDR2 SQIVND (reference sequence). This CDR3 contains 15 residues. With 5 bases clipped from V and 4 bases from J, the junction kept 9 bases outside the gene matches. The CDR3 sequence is CASSADGTGKYEQYF. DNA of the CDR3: TGTGCCAGTAGTGCAGATGGGACAGGGAAATACGAGCAGTACTTC. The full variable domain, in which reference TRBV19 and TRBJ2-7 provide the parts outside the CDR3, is DGGITQSPKYLFRKEGQNVTLSCEQNLNHDAMYWYRQDPGQGLRLIYYSQIVNDFQKGDIAEGYSVSREKKESFPLTVTSAQKNPTAFYLCASSADGTGKYEQYFGPGTRLTVT.

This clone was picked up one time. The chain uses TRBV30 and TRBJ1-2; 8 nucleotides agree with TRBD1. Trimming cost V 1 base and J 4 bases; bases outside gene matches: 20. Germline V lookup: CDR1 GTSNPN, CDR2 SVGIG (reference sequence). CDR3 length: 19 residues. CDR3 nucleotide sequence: TGTGCCTGGAGTGAAGGGACTGCCTGGACAGGGAGGGGGTCCTATGGCTACACCTTC. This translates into CAWSEGTAWTGRGSYGYTF.

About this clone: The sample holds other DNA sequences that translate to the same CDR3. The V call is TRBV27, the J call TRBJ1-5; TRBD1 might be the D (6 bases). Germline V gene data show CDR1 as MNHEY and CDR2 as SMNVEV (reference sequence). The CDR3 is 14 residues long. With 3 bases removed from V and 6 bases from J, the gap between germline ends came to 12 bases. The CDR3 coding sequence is TGTGCCAGCAGTTTTCAACAGGGAGGTCAGCCCCAGCATTTT. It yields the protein CASSFQQGGQPQHF.

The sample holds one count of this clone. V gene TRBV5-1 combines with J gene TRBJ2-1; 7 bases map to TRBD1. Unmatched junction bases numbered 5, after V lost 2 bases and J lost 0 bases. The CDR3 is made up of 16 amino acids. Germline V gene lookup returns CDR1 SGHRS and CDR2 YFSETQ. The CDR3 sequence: CASSFRQGGSYNEQFF. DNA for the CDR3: TGCGCCAGCAGCTTCCGACAGGGCGGCTCCTACAATGAGCAGTTCTTC.

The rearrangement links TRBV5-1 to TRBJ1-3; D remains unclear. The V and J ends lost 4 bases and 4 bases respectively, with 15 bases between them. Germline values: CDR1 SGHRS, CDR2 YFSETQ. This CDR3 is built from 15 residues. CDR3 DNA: TGCGCCAGCAGCACAGCATTCGACGGCGGAAACACCATATATTTT. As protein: CASSTAFDGGNTIYF.

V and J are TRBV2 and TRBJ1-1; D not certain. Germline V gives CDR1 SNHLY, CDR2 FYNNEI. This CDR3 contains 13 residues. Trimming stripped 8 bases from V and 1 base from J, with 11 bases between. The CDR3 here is CASWREGNTEAFF. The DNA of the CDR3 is TGTGCCAGCTGGCGGGAGGGGAACACTGAAGCTTTCTTT. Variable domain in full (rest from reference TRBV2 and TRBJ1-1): EPEVTQTPSHQVTQMGQEVILRCVPISNHLYFYWYRQILGQKVEFLVSFYNNEISEKSEIFDDQFSVERPDGSNFTLKIRSTKLEDSAMYFCASWREGNTEAFFGQGTRLTVV.

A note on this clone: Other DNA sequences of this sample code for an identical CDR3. CDR3 amino acids: CASSLGGSYEQYF. Written as DNA, the CDR3 is TGTGCCAGCAGCTTAGGGGGCTCCTACGAGCAGTACTTC. V usage is TRBV11-3 and J usage is TRBJ2-7; D ambiguous. The germline gives CDR1 SGHNT, CDR2 YENEEA. This CDR3 is built from 13 residues. V lost 1 base and J 0 bases, leaving 4 bases between the germline ends.

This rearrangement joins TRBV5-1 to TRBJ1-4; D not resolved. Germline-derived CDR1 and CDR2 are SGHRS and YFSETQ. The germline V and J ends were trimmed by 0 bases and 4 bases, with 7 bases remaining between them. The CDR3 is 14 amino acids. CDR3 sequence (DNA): TGCGCCAGCAGCTTGGTCCCGGATAATGAAAAACTGTTTTTT. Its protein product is CASSLVPDNEKLFF. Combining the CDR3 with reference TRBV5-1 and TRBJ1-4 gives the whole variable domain KAGVTQTPRYLIKTRGQQVTLSCSPISGHRSVSWYQQTPGQGLQFLFEYFSETQRNKGNFPGRFSGRQFSNSRSEMNVSTLELGDSALYLCASSLVPDNEKLFFGSGTQLSVL.

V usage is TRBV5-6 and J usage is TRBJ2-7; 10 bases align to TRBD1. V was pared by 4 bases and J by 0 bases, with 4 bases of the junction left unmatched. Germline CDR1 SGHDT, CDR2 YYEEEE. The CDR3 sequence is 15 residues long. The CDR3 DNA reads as TGTGCCAGCAGCGGGGGACAGGGGTCCTCCTACGAGCAGTACTTC. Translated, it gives CASSGGQGSSYEQYF.

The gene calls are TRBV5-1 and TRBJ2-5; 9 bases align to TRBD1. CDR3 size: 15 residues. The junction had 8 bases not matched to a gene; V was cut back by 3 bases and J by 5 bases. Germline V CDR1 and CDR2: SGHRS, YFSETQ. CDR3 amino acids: CASSSETGGLETQYF. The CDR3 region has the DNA TGCGCCAGCAGCTCTGAGACAGGGGGTCTGGAGACCCAGTACTTC.

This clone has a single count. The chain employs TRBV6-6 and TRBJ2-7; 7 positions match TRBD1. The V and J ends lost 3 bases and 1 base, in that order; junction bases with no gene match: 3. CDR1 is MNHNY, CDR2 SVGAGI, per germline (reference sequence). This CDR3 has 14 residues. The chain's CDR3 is CASSYWDRSYEQYF. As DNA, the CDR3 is TGTGCCAGCAGTTATTGGGACAGATCCTACGAGCAGTACTTC.

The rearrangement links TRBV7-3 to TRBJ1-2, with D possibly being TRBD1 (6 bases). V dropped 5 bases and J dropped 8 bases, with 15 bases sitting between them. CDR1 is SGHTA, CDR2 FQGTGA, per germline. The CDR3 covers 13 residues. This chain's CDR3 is CASSPLGGFGYTF. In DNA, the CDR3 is TGTGCCAGCAGCCCCTTGGGGGGCTTCGGCTACACCTTC.

This CDR3 is CASSPRGTNTEAFF. CDR3 nucleotides: TGTGCCAGCAGCCCGAGGGGGACGAACACTGAAGCTTTCTTT. The gene calls are TRBV5-4 and TRBJ1-1; the D gene is possibly TRBD1 (6 bases). The V gene lost 4 bases and the J gene lost 1 base, with 11 bases spanning the gap. Germline loops: CDR1 SGHNT, CDR2 YYREEE (reference sequence). The CDR3 covers 14 residues.

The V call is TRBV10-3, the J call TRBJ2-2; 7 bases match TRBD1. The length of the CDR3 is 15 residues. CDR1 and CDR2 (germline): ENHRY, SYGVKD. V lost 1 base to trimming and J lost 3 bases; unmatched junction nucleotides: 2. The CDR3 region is CAISEFQGDTGELFF. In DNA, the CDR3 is TGTGCCATCAGTGAGTTCCAGGGGGACACCGGGGAGCTGTTTTTT.

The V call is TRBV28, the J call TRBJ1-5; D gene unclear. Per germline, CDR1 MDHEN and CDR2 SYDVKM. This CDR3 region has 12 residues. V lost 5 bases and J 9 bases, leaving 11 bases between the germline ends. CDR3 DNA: TGTGCCAGCAGTCCGGCCTCCCTGCCCCAGCATTTT. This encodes CASSPASLPQHF.

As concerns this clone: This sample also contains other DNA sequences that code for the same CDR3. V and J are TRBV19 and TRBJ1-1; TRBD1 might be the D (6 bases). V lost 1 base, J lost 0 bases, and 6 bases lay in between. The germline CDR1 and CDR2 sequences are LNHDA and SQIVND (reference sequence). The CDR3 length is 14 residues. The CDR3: CASSIGTVNTEAFF. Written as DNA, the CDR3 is TGTGCCAGTAGTATAGGGACAGTGAACACTGAAGCTTTCTTT.

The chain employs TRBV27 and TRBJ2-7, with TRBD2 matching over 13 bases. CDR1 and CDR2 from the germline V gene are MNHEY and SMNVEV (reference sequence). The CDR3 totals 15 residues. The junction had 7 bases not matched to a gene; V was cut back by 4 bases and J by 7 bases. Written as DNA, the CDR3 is TGTGCCAGCAGTTCCACTAGCGGGGGGGCCGGAGAGCAGTACTTC. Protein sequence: CASSSTSGGAGEQYF.

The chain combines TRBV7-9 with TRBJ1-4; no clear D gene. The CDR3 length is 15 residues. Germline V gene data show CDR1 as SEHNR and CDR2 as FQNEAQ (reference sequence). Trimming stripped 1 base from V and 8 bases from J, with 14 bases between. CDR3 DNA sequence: TGTGCCAGCAGCTTAGGGCTATCCCTGTGGGAAAAACTGTTTTTT. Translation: CASSLGLSLWEKLFF.

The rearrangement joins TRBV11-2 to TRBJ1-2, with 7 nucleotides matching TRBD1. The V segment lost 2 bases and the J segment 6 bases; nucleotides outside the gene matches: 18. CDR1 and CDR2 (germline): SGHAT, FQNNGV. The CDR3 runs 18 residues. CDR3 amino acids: CASSLQGVPGFEADGYTF. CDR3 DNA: TGTGCCAGCAGCTTACAGGGGGTGCCCGGGTTTGAAGCGGATGGCTACACCTTC.